This T cell receptor (beta chain) was found in a study of T cell responses to AZD1222 COVID-19 vaccine. Regarding the study as a whole: The number of AZD1222 recipients seropositive at baseline was only 5 to 7.

Only in-frame clones appear in the TCRdb table, and some are missing; sequencing was by immunoSEQ multiplex PCR. The sample shows some 140,000 clones, approximately 92% of them seen only once. Regarding this clone: The antigen is unknown.

V lost 10 bases and J 3 bases, leaving 20 bases between the germline ends. This CDR3 contains 15 residues. The germline V gene encodes CDR1 LNHDA and CDR2 SQIVND (reference sequence). The chain employs TRBV19 and TRBJ2-3; tentatively, D is TRBD2 (7 bases). The clonotype comes from an adult in good health. This specimen was peripheral blood, taken on day 0 of AZD1222 vaccination. The CDR3 DNA sequence: TGTGCCACCCTAGGGGGGGCCCTACTGACAGATACGCAGTATTTT. Translated: CATLGGALLTDTQYF.